This TCR beta chain was observed in a study of OX40 agonist ivuxolimab in advanced cancers. Concerning the study at large: The costimulatory receptor OX40 (CD134) was targeted by ivuxolimab, a fully human IgG2 agonistic monoclonal antibody. The paper describes the monotherapy dose-escalation part (N of about 50 patients) of the phase I trial of ivuxolimab. Prior anti-PD-1, anti-PD-L1 or anti-CTLA-4 therapy was permitted, and checkpoint inhibitors had been received by about 37% of dose-escalation patients. Partial responses occurred in three dose-escalation patients, of whom one had hepatocellular carcinoma and two had cutaneous melanoma. Intravenous ivuxolimab was administered to patients every 2 weeks at six dose levels: 0.01, 0.1, 0.3, 1.5, 3 and 10 mg/kg. Of the 50 to 55 patients in dose escalation, about 20 had hepatocellular carcinoma, approximately 15 had melanoma, 9 had renal cell carcinoma and 9 had head and neck cancer. A male proportion of around 81% and a mean age of about 60 years, ranging from 23 to 79, were recorded for the dose-escalation cohort. Peripheral TCRbeta sequencing aimed to test whether ivuxolimab altered TCR sequence diversity and caused clonal T-cell expansion. The full study reports these points: On average, CD8+ T cells showed more expanded clones than CD4+ T cells after ivuxolimab. Which antigens the clonally expanded peripheral T cells were specific for was not determined. Low levels of normalized T-cell clonal expansion were also shown by some nonresponding patients. At doses of 0.1 to 3.0 mg/kg, clonal expansion of both CD4+ and CD8+ blood T cells was observed from baseline to week 6. In the 0.1-3.0 mg/kg groups, partial responders had among the lowest normalized peripheral clonal expansion, particularly in CD8+ T cells.

About this clone itself: Its cognate antigen has yet to be identified. Within one base of it there is no much larger clone, and no base qualities were kept.

The CDR3 numbers 13 residues from cysteine through phenylalanine. The entry retains the CDR3 DNA only, 39 bases that are in frame from base 1. The germline V gene (reference sequence) yields SEHNR for CDR1 and FQNEAQ for CDR2. The junction shows trimming of 4 bases on V and 5 bases on J, plus 11 bases between the germline ends. To sequence the TCRbeta CDR3 region, genomic DNA was isolated from the sorted cells. The immunoSEQ Assay was used to sequence the TCRbeta CDR3 regions. Entries here come from immuneACCESS through TCRdb and include only in-frame sequences with V and J called. Some clones fail to appear in such tables; in the studies checked, an unresolved V gene covers under half of the shortfall, and the cause of the remainder is unknown. This sample lists fewer than 85,000 clones; approximately 80% were detected once. Of the sample, 8.2% is held by the ten largest clones. The trial excluded patients who had a history of autoimmune disease or were on systemic immunosuppression. Peripheral blood for TCR sequencing was collected from all dose cohorts at baseline, on cycle 4 day 1, and on cycle 7 day 1. Samples came from an open-label, multicenter, first-in-human phase I dose-escalation trial of ivuxolimab. Adults with locally advanced or metastatic melanoma, renal cell carcinoma, hepatocellular carcinoma or head and neck squamous cell carcinoma were enrolled in the trial. Before TCR sequencing, CD4+ T cells and CD8+ T cells were sorted from peripheral blood as separate populations.

This clonotype was obtained from an adult with an advanced solid tumor such as melanoma, head and neck, liver or kidney cancer. The chain is assembled from TRBV7-9 and TRBJ2-5; the D region may be TRBD1 or TRBD2, each matching 6 bases equally. The sample was CD4+ or CD8+ T cells sorted from blood, taken in a trial of the OX40 agonist ivuxolimab. The DNA sequence follows: TGTGCCAGCAGCTCTCGGGGGCCGGAGACCCAGTACTTC. It specifies CASSSRGPETQYF.